The entry that follows covers one T cell receptor beta chain sequence. Its matching antigen is unknown. This CDR3 spans 16 amino acids. CDR1 is SGHTA, CDR2 FQGNSA, per germline. TCRdb reprocessed the 5' RACE reads; each CDR3 protein has one entry and no DNA is given. The table for this sample gives more than 100,000 distinct CDR3 sequences. This entry belongs to a study of monozygotic twins with inflammatory bowel disease. Study-wide results and limits: Different subtypes (of T cells) could not be told apart from one another.

The rearrangement uses TRBV7-2 and TRBJ2-5; TCRdb's D call, TRBD2, is unchecked because there is no DNA. The sequenced sample consisted of blood. This receptor was identified in a human donor with ulcerative colitis or Crohn's disease, or a healthy co-twin of an affected twin (not recorded which). The CDR3 loop is CASSPVAGFWGETQYF.